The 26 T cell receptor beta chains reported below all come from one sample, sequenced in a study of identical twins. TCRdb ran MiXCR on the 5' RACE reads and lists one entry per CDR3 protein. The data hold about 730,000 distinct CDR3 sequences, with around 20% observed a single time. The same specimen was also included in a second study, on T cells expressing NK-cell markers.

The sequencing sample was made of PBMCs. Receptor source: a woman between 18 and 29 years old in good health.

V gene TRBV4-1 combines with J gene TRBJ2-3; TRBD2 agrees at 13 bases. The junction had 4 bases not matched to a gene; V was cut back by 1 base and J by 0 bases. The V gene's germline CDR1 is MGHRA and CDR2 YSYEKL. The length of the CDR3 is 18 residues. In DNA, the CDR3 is TGCGCCAGCAGCCAAGGACTAGCGGGGGGCCCTAGCACAGATACGCAGTATTTT. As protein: CASSQGLAGGPSTDTQYF.

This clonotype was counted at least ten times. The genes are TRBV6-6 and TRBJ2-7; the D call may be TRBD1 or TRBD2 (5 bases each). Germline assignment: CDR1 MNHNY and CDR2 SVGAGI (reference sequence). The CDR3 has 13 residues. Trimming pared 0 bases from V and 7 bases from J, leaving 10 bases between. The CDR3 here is CASSYSSGGEQYF. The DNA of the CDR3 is TGTGCCAGCAGTTACTCGAGTGGGGGTGAGCAGTACTTC.

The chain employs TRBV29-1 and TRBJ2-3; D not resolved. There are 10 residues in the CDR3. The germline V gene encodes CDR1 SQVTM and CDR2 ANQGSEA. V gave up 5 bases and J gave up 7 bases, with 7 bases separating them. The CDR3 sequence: CSVFRNTQYF. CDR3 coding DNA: TGCAGCGTTTTCCGGAATACGCAGTATTTT.

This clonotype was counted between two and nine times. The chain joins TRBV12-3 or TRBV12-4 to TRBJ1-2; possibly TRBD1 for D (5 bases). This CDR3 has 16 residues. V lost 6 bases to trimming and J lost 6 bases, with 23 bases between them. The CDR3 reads CASRKGTLAQRHGYTF. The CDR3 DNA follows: TGTGCCAGCAGAAAGGGGACTCTGGCCCAGCGGCATGGCTACACCTTC.

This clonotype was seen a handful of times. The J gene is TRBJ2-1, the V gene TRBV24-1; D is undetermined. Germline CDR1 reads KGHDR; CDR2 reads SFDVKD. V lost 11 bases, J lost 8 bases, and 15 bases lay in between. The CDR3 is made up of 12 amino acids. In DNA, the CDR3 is TGTGCCATCTCGACGGAGACGGATGAGCAGTTCTTC. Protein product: CAISTETDEQFF.

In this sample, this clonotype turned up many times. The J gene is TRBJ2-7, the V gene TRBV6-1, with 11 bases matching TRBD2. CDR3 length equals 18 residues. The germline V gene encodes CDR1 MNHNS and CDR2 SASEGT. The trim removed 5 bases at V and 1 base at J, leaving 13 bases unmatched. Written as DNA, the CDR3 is TGTGCCAGCAGTCCTCAAGGTGCCGGGACTAGCGGTTCCTACGAGCAGTACTTC. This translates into CASSPQGAGTSGSYEQYF.

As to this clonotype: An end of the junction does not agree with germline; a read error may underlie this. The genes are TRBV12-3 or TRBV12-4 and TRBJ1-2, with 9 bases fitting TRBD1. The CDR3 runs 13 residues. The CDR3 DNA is TGTGCCGGCAGTAGGGGACAGGGCTATGGCTACACCTTC. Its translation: CAGSRGQGYGYTF.

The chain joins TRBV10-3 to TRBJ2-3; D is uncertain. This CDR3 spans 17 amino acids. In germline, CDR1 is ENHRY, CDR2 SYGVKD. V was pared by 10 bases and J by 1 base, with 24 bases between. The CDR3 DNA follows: TGTGCCACCATTCGACGGTTAGGCACCTTTGGCACAGATACGCAGTATTTT. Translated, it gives CATIRRLGTFGTDTQYF.

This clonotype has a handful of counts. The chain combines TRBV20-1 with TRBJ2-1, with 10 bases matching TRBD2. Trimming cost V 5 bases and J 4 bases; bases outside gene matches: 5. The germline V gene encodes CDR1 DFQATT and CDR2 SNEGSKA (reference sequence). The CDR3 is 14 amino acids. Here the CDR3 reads CSALAGGYYNEQFF. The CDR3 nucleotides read TGCAGTGCTTTAGCGGGAGGTTATTACAATGAGCAGTTCTTC.

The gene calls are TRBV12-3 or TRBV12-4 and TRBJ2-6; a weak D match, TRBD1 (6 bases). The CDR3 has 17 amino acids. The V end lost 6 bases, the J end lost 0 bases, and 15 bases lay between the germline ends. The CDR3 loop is CASSRGHHLSGANVLTF. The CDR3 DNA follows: TGTGCCAGCAGCCGGGGACACCACCTCTCTGGGGCCAACGTCCTGACTTTC.

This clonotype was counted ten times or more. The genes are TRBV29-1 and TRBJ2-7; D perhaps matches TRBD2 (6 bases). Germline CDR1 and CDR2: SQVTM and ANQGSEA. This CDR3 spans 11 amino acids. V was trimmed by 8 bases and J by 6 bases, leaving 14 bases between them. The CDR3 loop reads CSFSEAGEQYF. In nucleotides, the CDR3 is TGCAGCTTCTCCGAAGCGGGCGAGCAGTACTTC.

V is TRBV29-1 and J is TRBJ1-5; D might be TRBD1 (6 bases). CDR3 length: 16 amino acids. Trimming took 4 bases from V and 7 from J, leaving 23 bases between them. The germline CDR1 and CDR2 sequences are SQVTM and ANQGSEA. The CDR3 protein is CSVVSLDSQEGQPQHF. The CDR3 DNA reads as TGCAGCGTTGTAAGCCTGGACAGCCAAGAGGGGCAGCCCCAGCATTTT.

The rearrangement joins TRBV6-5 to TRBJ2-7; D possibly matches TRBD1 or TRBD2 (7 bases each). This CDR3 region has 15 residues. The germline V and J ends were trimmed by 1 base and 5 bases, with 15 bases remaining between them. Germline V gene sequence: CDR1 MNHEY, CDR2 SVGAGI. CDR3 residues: CASSYLSGGGHEQYF. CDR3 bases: TGTGCCAGCAGTTACTTGTCAGGGGGGGGTCACGAGCAGTACTTC.

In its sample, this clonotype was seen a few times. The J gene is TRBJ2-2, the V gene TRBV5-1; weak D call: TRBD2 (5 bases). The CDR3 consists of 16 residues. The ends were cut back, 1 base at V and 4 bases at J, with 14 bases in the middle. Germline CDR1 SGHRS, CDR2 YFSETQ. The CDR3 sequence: CASSLYEGAITGELFF. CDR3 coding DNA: TGCGCCAGCAGCTTGTACGAGGGAGCAATCACCGGGGAGCTGTTTTTT.

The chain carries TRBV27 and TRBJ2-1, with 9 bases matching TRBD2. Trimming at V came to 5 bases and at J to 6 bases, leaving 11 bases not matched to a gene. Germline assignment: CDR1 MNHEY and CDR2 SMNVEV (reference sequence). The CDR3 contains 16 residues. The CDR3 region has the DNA TGTGCCAGCAGTCTCCTCGGGACTAGCCCTGTCAATGAGCAGTTCTTC. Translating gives CASSLLGTSPVNEQFF.

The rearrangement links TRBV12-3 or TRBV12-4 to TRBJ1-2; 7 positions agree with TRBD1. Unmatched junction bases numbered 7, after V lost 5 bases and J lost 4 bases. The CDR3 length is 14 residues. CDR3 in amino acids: CASSPLQGPYGYTF. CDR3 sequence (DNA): TGTGCCAGCAGTCCTCTACAGGGGCCCTATGGCTACACCTTC.

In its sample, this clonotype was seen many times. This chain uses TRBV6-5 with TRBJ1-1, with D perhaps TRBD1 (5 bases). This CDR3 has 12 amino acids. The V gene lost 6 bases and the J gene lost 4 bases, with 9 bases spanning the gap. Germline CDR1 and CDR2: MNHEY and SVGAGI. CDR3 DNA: TGTGCCAGCAGCACCGGGGCCACTGAAGCTTTCTTT. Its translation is CASSTGATEAFF.

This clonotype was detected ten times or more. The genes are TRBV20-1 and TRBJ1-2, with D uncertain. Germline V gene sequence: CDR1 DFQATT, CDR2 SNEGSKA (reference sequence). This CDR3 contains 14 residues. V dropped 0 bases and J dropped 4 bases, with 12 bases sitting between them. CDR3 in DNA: TGCAGTGCTAGAGATTCGGGCCGGGGCTATGGCTACACCTTC. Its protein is CSARDSGRGYGYTF.

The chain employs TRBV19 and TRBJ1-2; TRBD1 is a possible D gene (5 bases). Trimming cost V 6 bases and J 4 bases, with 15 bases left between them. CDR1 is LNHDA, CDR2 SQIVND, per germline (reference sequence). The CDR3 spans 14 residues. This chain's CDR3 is CASSPQERGYGYTF. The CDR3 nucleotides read TGTGCCAGTAGCCCCCAGGAGAGGGGCTATGGCTACACCTTC.

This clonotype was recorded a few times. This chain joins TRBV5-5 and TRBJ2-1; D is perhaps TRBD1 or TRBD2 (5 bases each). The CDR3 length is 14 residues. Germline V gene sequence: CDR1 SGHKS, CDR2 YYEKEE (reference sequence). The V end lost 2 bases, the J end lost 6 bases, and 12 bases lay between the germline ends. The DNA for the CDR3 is TGTGCCAGCAGCTTCCCCGGGACCGGCAATGAGCAGTTCTTC. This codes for CASSFPGTGNEQFF.

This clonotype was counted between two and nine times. CDR3 bases: TGTGCCAGCAGCCCCCAGGGCGAGGATTCACCCCTCCACTTT. It encodes CASSPQGEDSPLHF. The chain links TRBV7-9 to TRBJ1-6, with D tentatively TRBD1 (5 bases). Germline loops: CDR1 SEHNR, CDR2 FQNEAQ (reference sequence). V shed 5 bases and J shed 8 bases, with 13 bases lying between them. This CDR3 region has 14 residues.

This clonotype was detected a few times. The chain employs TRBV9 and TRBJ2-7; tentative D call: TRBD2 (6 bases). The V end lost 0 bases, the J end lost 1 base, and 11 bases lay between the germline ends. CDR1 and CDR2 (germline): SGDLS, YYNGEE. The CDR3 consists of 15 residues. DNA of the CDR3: TGTGCCAGCAGCGTAGGGGGCAGCGGGTCCTACGAGCAGTACTTC. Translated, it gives CASSVGGSGSYEQYF.

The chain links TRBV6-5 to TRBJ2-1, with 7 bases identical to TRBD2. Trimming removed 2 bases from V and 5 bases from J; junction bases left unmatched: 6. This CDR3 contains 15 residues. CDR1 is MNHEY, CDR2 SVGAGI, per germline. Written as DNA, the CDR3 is TGTGCCAGCAGTTACCGCCCTAGCGGACACAATGAGCAGTTCTTC. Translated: CASSYRPSGHNEQFF.

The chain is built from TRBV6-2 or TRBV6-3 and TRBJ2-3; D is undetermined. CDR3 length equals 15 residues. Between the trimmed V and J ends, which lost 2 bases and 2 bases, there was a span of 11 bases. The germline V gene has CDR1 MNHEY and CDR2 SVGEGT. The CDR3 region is CASSYHQGITDTQYF. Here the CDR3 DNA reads TGTGCCAGCAGTTACCACCAAGGGATCACAGATACGCAGTATTTT.

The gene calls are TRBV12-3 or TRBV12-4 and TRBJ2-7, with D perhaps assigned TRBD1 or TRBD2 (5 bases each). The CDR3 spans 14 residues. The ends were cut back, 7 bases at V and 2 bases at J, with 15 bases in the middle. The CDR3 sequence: CASTRPGDPYEQYF. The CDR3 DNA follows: TGTGCCAGCACCCGCCCCGGGGACCCCTACGAGCAGTACTTC.

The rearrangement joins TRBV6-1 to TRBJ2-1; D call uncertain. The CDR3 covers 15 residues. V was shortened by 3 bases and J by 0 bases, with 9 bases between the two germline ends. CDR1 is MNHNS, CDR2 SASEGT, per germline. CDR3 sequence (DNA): TGTGCCAGCAGTGAGATGTCGAGCTCCTACAATGAGCAGTTCTTC. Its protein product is CASSEMSSSYNEQFF.